This TCR beta chain was identified during a study of blood T cells in healthy people across ages. Comments on this clonotype: What it binds is not known.

This CDR3 comprises 13 residues. Germline CDR1 reads MNHEY; CDR2 reads SMNVEV (reference sequence). The V end lost 5 bases, the J end lost 5 bases, and 13 bases lay between the germline ends. The use of a sample-barcoded 5' primer and a J-beta primer mix characterized a second PCR of about 7 to 12 cycles. TCRdb reprocessed the 5' RACE reads with MiXCR, giving one entry per CDR3 protein. Among roughly 800,000 distinct CDR3 sequences listed, over 45% were seen once. There were healthy Caucasian individuals from Russia, aged about 6 to 95, serving as donors. Study results and limitations: Strong correlation existed between TCR beta diversity and naive T cell percentage. Getting older went along with TCR beta diversity per million T cells dropping roughly linearly.

The rearrangement joins TRBV27 to TRBJ2-7; D might be TRBD1 or TRBD2, each matching 5 bases. Sequencing used blood. This sequence originates from a man younger than 40 in good health. CDR3 bases: TGTGCCAGCAGTCCAGAGGGGACCAACGAGCAGTACTTC. Amino acids: CASSPEGTNEQYF.